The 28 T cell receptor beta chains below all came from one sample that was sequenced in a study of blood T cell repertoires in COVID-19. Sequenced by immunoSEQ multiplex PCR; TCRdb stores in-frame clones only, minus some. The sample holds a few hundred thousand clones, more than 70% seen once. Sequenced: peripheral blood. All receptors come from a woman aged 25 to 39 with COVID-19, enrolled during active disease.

This chain's CDR3 is CAWGRGTETQYF. In DNA, the CDR3 is TGTGCCTGGGGCCGGGGGACGGAGACCCAGTACTTC. The V call is TRBV30, the J call TRBJ2-5, with a possible D match to TRBD2 (6 bases). Trimming cost V 5 bases and J 5 bases, with 12 bases left between them. CDR1 and CDR2 (germline): GTSNPN, SVGIG (reference sequence). The CDR3 runs to 12 residues.

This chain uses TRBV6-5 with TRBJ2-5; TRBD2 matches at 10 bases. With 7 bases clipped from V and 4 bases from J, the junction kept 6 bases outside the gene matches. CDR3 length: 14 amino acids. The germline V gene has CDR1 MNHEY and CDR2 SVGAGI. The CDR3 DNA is TGTGCCAGCATTCAGCGGGGGGGCCGAGAGACCCAGTACTTC. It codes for CASIQRGGRETQYF.

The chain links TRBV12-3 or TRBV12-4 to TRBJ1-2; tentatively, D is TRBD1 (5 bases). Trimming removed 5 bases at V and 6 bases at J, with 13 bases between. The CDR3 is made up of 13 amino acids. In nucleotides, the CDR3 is TGTGCCAGCAGTCCATGGGGCAGAAATGGCTACACCTTC. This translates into CASSPWGRNGYTF.

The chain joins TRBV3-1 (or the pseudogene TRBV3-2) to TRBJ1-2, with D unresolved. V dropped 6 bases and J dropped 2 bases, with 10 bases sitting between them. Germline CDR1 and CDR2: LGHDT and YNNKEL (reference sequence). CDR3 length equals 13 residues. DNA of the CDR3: TGTGCCAGCAGTAAATCAGGAAACTATGGCTACACCTTC. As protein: CASSKSGNYGYTF.

The CDR3 DNA reads TGTGCCAGTAGTGTCCTAGTGAACACTGAAGCTTTCTTT. Translated, it gives CASSVLVNTEAFF. The chain has TRBV19 and TRBJ1-1; no reliable D call. Trimming removed 5 bases from V and 0 bases from J, with 7 bases in between. This CDR3 has 13 residues. Germline V gene sequence: CDR1 LNHDA, CDR2 SQIVND (reference sequence). The whole variable domain, remainder taken from reference TRBV19 and TRBJ1-1, is DGGITQSPKYLFRKEGQNVTLSCEQNLNHDAMYWYRQDPGQGLRLIYYSQIVNDFQKGDIAEGYSVSREKKESFPLTVTSAQKNPTAFYLCASSVLVNTEAFFGQGTRLTVV.

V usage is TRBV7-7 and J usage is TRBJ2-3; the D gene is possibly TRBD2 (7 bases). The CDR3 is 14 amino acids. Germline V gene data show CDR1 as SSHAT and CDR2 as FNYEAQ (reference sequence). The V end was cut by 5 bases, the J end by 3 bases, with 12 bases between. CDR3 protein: CASSQGRGTDTQYF. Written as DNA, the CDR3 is TGTGCCAGCAGCCAGGGGCGGGGGACAGATACGCAGTATTTT.

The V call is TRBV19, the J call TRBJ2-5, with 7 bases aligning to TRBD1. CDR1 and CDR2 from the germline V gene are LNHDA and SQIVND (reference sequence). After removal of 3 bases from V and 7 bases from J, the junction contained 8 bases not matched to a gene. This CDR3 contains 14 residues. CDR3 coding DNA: TGTGCCAGTAGTATTACAGGGGCCAGGGGGACCCAGTACTTC. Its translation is CASSITGARGTQYF.

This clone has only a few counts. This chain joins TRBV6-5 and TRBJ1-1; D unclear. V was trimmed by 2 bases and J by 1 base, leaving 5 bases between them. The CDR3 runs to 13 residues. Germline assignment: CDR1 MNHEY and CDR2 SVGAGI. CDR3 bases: TGTGCCAGCAGTTACCCGGGGAACACTGAAGCTTTCTTT. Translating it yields CASSYPGNTEAFF.

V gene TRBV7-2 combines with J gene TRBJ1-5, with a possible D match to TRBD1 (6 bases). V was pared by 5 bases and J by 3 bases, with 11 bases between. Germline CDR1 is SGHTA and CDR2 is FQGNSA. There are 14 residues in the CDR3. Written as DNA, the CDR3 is TGTGCCAGCAGCCTAGGACAGATCAATCAGCCCCAGCATTTT. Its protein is CASSLGQINQPQHF.

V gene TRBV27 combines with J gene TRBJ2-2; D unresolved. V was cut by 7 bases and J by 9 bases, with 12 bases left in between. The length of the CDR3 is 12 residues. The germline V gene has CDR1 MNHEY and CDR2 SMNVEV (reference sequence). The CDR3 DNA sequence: TGTGCCAGCAAACTCGGGTTGTGGGAGCTGTTTTTT. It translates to CASKLGLWELFF.

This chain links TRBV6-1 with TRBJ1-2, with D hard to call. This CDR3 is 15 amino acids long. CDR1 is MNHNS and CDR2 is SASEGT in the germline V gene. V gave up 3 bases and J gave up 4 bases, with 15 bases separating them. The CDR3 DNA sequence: TGTGCCAGCAGTGAGGAGGTCCGGGGTGGCTATGGCTACACCTTC. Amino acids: CASSEEVRGGYGYTF.

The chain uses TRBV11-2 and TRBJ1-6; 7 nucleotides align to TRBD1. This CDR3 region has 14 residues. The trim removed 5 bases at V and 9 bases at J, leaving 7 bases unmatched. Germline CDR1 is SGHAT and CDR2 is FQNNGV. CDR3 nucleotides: TGTGCCAGCAGCCCAGACAGGGTGGGTTCACCCCTCCACTTT. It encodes CASSPDRVGSPLHF.

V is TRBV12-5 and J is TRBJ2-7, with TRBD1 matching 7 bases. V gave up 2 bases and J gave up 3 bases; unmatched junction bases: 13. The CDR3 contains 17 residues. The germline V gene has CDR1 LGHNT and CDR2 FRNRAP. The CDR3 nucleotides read TGTGCTAGTGGTTTGTCCCACCGACAGGGCTCGGTCTACGAGCAGTACGTC. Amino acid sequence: CASGLSHRQGSVYEQYV.

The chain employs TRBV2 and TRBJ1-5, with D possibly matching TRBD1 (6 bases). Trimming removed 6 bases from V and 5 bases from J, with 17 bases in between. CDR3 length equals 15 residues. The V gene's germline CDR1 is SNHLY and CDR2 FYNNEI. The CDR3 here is CASREKQGWHQPQHF. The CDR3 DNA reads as TGTGCCAGCAGGGAGAAACAGGGTTGGCATCAGCCCCAGCATTTT.

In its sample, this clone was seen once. DNA of the CDR3: TGTGCCAGCCGAGCGGGAGGCTCTGGGGCCAACGTCCTGACTTTC. Protein: CASRAGGSGANVLTF. The J gene is TRBJ2-6, the V gene TRBV9, with 9 bases fitting TRBD2. The germline V gene has CDR1 SGDLS and CDR2 YYNGEE. Unmatched junction bases numbered 2, after V lost 7 bases and J lost 0 bases. CDR3 length: 15 amino acids.

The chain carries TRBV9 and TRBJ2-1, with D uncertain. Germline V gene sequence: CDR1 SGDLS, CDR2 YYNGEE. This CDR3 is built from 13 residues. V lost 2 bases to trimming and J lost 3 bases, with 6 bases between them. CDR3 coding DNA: TGTGCCAGCAGCGTTCAGGACTACAATGAGCAGTTCTTC. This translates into CASSVQDYNEQFF. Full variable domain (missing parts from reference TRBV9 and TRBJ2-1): DSGVTQTPKHLITATGQRVTLRCSPRSGDLSVYWYQQSLDQGLQFLIQYYNGEERAKGNILERFSAQQFPDLHSELNLSSLELGDSALYFCASSVQDYNEQFFGPGTRLTVL.

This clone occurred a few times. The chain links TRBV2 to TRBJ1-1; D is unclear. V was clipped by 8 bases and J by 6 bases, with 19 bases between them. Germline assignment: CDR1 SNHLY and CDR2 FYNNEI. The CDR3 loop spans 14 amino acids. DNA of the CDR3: TGTGCCAGCCAGGTAGGGCGGGGATCAGCTGAAGCTTTCTTT. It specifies CASQVGRGSAEAFF.

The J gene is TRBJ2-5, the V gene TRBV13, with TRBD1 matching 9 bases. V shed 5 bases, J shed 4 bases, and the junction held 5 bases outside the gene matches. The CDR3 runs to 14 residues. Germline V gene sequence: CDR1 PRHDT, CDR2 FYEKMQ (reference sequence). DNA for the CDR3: TGTGCCAGCAGCCTCCGGGACAGGGCAGAGACCCAGTACTTC. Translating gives CASSLRDRAETQYF.

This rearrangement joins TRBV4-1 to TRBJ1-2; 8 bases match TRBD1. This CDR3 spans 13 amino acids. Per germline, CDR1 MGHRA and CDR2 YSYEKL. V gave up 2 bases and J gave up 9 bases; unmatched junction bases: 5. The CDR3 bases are TGCGCCAGCAGCCAACTGGACAGGGTCAGCTACACCTTC. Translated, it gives CASSQLDRVSYTF.

CDR3 protein: CAINDRGIAEAFF. The CDR3 coding sequence is TGTGCCATCAACGACAGGGGAATTGCTGAAGCTTTCTTT. V gene TRBV10-3 combines with J gene TRBJ1-1; 8 nucleotides match TRBD1. The length of the CDR3 is 13 residues. Germline CDR1 reads ENHRY; CDR2 reads SYGVKD. V trimming: 7 bases; J trimming: 6 bases; junction bases outside the gene matches: 7.

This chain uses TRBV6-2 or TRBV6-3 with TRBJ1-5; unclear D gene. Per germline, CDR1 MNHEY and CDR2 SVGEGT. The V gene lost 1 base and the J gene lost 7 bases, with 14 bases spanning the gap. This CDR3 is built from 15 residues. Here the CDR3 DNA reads TGTGCCAGCAGTTACTTGACATCAACGGGGCAGCCCCAGCATTTT. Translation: CASSYLTSTGQPQHF.

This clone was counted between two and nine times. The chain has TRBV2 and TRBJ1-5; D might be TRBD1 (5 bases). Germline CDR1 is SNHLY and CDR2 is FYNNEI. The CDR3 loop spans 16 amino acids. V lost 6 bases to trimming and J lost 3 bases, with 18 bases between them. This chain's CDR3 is CASRGEGRTINQPQHF. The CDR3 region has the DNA TGTGCCAGCAGGGGGGAGGGACGGACTATCAATCAGCCCCAGCATTTT.

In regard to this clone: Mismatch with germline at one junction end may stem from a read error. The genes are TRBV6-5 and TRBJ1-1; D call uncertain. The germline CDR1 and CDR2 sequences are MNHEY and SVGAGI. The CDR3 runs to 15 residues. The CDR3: CASTPGSAGNAEAFF. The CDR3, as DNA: TGTGCCAGCACCCCGGGGAGCGCGGGGAACGCTGAAGCTTTCTTT.

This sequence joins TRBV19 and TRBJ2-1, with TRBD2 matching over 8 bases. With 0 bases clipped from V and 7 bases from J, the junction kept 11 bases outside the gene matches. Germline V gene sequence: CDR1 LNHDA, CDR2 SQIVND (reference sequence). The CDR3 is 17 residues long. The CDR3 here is CASSIEASGHALNEQFF. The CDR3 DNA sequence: TGTGCCAGTAGTATAGAAGCTAGCGGGCACGCTCTTAATGAGCAGTTCTTC.

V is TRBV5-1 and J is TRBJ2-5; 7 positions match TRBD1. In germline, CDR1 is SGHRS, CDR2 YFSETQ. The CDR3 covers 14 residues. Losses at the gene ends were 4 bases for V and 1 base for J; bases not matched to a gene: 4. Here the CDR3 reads CASSPGTVQETQYF. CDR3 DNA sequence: TGCGCCAGCAGCCCGGGGACAGTCCAAGAGACCCAGTACTTC.

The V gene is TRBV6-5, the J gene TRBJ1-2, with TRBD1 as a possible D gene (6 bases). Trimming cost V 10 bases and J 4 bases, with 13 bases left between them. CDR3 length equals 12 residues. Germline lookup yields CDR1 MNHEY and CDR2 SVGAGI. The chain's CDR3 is CATGDPGYGYTF. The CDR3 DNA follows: TGTGCCACAGGGGACCCAGGCTATGGCTACACCTTC.

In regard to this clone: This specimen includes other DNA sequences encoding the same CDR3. CDR3 amino acids: CASSLTGSYEQYF. CDR3 bases: TGTGCCAGCAGTTTAACAGGCTCCTACGAGCAGTACTTC. This rearrangement joins TRBV27 to TRBJ2-7, with a weak D call TRBD1 (5 bases). The ends were cut back, 2 bases at V and 0 bases at J, with 5 bases in the middle. The CDR3 has 13 residues. The germline gives CDR1 MNHEY, CDR2 SMNVEV (reference sequence).

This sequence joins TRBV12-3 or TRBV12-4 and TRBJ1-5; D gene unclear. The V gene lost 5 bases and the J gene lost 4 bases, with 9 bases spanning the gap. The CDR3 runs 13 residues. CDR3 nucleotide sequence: TGTGCCAGCAGTCGGACTTATAATCAGCCCCAGCATTTT. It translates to CASSRTYNQPQHF.